Detailed here is one T cell receptor (beta chain). The data originate from a study of blood T cell repertoires in COVID-19. CDR1 is MNHNS, CDR2 SASEGT, per germline. The CDR3 totals 15 residues. V was shortened by 0 bases and J by 7 bases, with 15 bases between the two germline ends. Only in-frame clones appear in the TCRdb table, and some are missing; sequencing was by immunoSEQ multiplex PCR. Here the sample spans roughly 140,000 clones, over 75% being singletons. The sample consisted of peripheral blood. V is TRBV6-1 and J is TRBJ1-1; D ambiguous. This receptor was identified in a man aged 50 or older with acute or convalescent COVID-19. The CDR3 DNA is TGTGCCAGCAGTGAAGCGTCAGCAGGTATGGATGAAGCTTTCTTT. Translating it yields CASSEASAGMDEAFF.